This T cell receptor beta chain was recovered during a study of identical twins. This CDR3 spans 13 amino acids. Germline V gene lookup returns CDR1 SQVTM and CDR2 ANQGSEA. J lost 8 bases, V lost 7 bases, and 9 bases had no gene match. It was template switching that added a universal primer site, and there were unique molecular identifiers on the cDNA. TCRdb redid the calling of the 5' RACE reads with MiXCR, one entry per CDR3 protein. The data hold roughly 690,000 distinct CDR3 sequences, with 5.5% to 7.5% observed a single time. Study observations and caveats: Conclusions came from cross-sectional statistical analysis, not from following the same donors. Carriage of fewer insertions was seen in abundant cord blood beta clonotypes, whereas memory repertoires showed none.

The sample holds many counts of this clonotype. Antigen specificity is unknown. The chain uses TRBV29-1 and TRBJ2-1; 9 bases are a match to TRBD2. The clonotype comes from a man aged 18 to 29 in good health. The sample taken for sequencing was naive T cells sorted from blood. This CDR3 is CSGRGGRAYEQFF. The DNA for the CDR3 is TGCAGCGGACGGGGCGGGAGGGCCTATGAGCAGTTCTTC.